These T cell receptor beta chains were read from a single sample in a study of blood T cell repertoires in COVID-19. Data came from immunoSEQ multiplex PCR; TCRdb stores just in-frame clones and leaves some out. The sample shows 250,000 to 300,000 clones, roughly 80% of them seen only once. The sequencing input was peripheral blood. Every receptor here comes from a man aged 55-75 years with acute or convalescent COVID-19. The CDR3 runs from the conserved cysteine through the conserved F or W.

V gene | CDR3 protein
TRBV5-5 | CASSLTGTGREKLFF
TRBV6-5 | CASSYAGASYEQYF
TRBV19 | CASSIQRGEQYF
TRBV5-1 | CASSLVFTGRGYTF
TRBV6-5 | CASSPRGYNEQFF
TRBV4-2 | CASSQQTGADTEAFF
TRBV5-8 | CASSLGRGRIGETQYF
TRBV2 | CASRGRGGNQPQHF
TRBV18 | CASSPSQGQTYNEQFF
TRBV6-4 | CASSDSSDTGELFF
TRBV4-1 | CASKSNRQGDGYTF
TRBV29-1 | CSVAGVRIRGGSYEQYF
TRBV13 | CASSLAAGGASNEKLFF
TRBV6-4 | CASSAAFNTEAFF
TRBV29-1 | CSVEGAGKYEQYF
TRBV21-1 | CASSKNITGGLGYGYTF
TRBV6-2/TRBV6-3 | CASSSRNYGYTF
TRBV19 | CASSISQVRMNTEAFF
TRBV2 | CASRDPGTRQYF
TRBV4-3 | CASSRDSLNYGYTF
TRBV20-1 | CSARRAVEAFF
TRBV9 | CASSVVGLPFTDTQYF
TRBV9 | CASSVGSSYNEQFF
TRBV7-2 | CASSLGLGAFDTQYF
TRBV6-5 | CASSYGGVGTFF
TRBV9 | CASSVQGDEKLFF
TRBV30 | CAWSGGLYSNQPQHF
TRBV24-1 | CATEESGGYNEQFF
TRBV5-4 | CASSPRTGGFEAFF
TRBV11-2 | CASSLVIYSASGRAYEQYF
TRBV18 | CASSPRTSGIYEQYF
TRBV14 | CASSQGFAEGRETQYF
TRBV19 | CASSDNPRNSPLHF
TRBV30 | CAGTSGAGELFF
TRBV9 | CASSLRTSAHNEQFF
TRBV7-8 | CASSSLAQTGDNEQFF
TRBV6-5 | CASSYGATSGANVLTF
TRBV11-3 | CASSPQGPGSSYNEQFF